This TCR beta chain was recorded in a study of identical twins. The CDR3 is 13 amino acids. Trimming left V 0 bases short and J 4 bases short, with 9 bases between. Germline values: CDR1 DFQATT, CDR2 SNEGSKA (reference sequence). TCRdb reprocessed the 5' RACE reads via MiXCR and lists one record per CDR3 protein. The repertoire holds some 630,000 distinct CDR3 sequences, with about 7.1% as singletons. This clonotype was seen more than once but under ten times. The same sample was also studied in work on yellow fever vaccine responses in identical twins.

The chain combines TRBV20-1 with TRBJ1-1; no definite D call. This clonotype was obtained from a woman between 18 and 30 years old in good health. Source material: PBMCs. This CDR3 reads CSARDWLGTEAFF. The CDR3 DNA reads TGCAGTGCTAGAGATTGGTTGGGCACTGAAGCTTTCTTT.